Detailed here is one TCR beta chain. Its matching antigen is unknown. CDR1 and CDR2 (germline): LNHDA, SQIVND (reference sequence). Trimming cost V 4 bases and J 0 bases; bases outside gene matches: 14. CDR3 size: 19 residues. This sample was included in a study of T cell responses to AZD1222 COVID-19 vaccine. Study findings and constraints: The peak T cell response came first, and repertoires were sampled only after it.

Some clones are missing from TCRdb's copy, which holds only in-frame ones; the method was immunoSEQ multiplex PCR. The data show 110,000 to 150,000 clones, approximately 90% seen once. The specimen was peripheral blood, collected on day 0 of AZD1222 vaccination. The chain carries TRBV19 and TRBJ1-1; 10 bases are a match to TRBD1. The receptor comes from an adult in good health. The CDR3 here is CASSTPRDRGVLMNTEAFF. The CDR3 DNA sequence: TGTGCCAGTAGTACACCACGGGACAGGGGCGTTCTCATGAACACTGAAGCTTTCTTT.